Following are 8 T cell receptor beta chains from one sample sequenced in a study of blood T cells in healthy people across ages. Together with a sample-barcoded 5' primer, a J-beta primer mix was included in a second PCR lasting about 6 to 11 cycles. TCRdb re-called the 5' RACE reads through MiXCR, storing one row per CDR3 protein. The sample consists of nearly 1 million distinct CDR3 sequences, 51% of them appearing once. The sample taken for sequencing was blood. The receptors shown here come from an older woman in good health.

Here the CDR3 DNA reads TGCAGTGCTAGGTCTGTGGGGGCGGTAAACACTGAAGCTTTCTTT. This sequence encodes CSARSVGAVNTEAFF. This sequence joins TRBV20-1 and TRBJ1-1, with a possible D match to TRBD1 (6 bases). The CDR3 consists of 15 residues. The V and J ends lost 3 bases and 2 bases respectively, with 16 bases between them. The V gene's germline CDR1 is DFQATT and CDR2 SNEGSKA (reference sequence).

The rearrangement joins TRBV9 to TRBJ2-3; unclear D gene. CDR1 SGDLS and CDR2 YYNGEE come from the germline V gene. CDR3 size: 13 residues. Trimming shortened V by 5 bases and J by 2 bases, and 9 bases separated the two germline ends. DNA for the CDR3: TGTGCCAGCAGGGTGATGCACACAGATACGCAGTATTTT. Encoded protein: CASRVMHTDTQYF.

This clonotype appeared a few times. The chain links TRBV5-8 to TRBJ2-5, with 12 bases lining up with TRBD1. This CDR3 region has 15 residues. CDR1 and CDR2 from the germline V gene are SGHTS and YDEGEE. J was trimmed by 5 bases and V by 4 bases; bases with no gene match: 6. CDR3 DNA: TGTGCCAGCAGCAAGGGGACAGGGGGCCTGGAGACCCAGTACTTC. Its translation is CASSKGTGGLETQYF.

For the CDR3, the DNA is TGTGCCAGCAGCTTAAGACCAGGGGTAGAGGAGACCCAGTACTTC. This translates into CASSLRPGVEETQYF. The chain employs TRBV11-3 and TRBJ2-7; a weak D match, TRBD1 (6 bases). The J call is in doubt because the DNA end fits TRBJ2-5 better. Germline V gene lookup returns CDR1 SGHNT and CDR2 YENEEA. This CDR3 is built from 15 residues.

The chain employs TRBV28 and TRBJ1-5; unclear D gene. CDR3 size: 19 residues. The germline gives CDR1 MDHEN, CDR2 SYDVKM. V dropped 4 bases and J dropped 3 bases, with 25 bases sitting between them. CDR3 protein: CASSYSGGFGFGPNQPQHF. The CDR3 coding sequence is TGTGCCAGCAGTTATAGCGGAGGTTTTGGTTTCGGGCCCAATCAGCCCCAGCATTTT.

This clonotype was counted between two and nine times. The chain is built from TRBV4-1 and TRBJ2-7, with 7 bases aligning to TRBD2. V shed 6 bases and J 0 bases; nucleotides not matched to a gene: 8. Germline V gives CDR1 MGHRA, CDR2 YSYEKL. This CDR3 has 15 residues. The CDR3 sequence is CASRLRSGISYEQYF. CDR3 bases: TGCGCCAGCAGACTACGAAGCGGGATCTCCTACGAGCAGTACTTC.

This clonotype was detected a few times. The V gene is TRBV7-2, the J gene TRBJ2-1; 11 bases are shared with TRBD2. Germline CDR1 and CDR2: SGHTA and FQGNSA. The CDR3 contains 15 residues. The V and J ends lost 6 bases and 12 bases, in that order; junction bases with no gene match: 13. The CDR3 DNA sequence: TGTGCCAGCAGGCGGACTAGCGGGCATAGGGGCGGGCAGTTCTTC. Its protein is CASRRTSGHRGGQFF. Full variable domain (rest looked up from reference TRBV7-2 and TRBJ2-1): GAGVSQSPSNKVTEKGKDVELRCDPISGHTALYWYRQSLGQGLEFLIYFQGNSAPDKSGLPSDRFSAERTGGSVSTLTIQRTQQEDSAVYLCASRRTSGHRGGQFFGPGTRLTVL.

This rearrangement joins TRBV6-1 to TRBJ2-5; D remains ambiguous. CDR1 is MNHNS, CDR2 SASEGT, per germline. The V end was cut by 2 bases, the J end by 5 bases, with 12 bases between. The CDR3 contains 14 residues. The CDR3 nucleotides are TGTGCCAGCAGTGAATATGGGTTCCCGGAGACCCAGTACTTC. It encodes CASSEYGFPETQYF.